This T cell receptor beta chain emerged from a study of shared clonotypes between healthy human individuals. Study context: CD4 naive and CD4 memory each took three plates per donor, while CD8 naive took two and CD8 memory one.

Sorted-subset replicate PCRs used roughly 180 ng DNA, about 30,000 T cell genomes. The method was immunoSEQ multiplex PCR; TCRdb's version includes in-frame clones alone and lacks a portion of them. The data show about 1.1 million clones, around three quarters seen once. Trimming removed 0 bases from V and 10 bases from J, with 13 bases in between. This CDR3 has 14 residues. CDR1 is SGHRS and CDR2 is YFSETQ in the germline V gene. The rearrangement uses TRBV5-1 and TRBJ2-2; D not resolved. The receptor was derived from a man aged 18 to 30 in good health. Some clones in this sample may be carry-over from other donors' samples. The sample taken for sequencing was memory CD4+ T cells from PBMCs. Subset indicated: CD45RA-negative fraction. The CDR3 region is CASSLVSRPSELFF. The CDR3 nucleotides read TGCGCCAGCAGCTTGGTTTCGCGGCCCTCGGAGCTGTTTTTT.